This record looks at one T cell receptor (beta chain) sequence and its context. No cognate antigen has been identified for it. No much larger clone is present one base from it, and per-base qualities are unavailable. The data were obtained in a study of graft-versus-host responses after intestinal transplantation (dated by TCRdb to about 2021). Some background on the complete study: Multivisceral, liver-intestinal, or isolated intestinal transplants were received by the recipients. Every recipient was given anti-thymocyte globulin induction, then maintenance tacrolimus and steroids for 2 to 4 years. Graft-versus-host and host-versus-graft alloreactive T cell clones were tracked in the graft, circulation and bone marrow after intestinal transplantation using bulk TCR-beta CDR3 sequencing. Alloreactive clones were identified by sequencing pre-transplant mixed lymphocyte reaction products and comparing them with unstimulated pre-transplant donor and recipient T cells. A cohort of about two dozen intestinal transplant recipients, including one retransplant, was enrolled, and a few patients lacking pretransplant specimens were excluded. A peak of at least 4% donor T cells among recipient peripheral blood mononuclear cells was the definition used for donor T cell macrochimerism. Instead of going to the commercial service, samples from a few later patients were sequenced in-house on an Illumina MiSeq and processed with MiXCR.

Libraries came from the immunoSEQ multiplex PCR assay. For most patients, genomic DNA was isolated using the Qiagen DNeasy Blood and Tissue Kit and was shipped frozen to Adaptive Biotechnologies for TCR sequencing. For most patients, genomic DNA was subjected to high-throughput TCR-beta CDR3 sequencing by Adaptive Biotechnologies. On the authors' methods: Adaptive's ImmunoSEQ software was the source of the TCR sequencing data for 15 to 20 patients, while three other patients were processed with MiXCR and VDJtools. To correct CD4 versus CD8 sorting errors, any sequence found in both subsets at a frequency ratio below 5:1 was removed. Because the origin of CDR3 nucleotide sequences shared between donor and recipient could not be assigned, those sequences were removed. To count as alloreactive, a clone needed at least 2-fold expansion over unstimulated cells and a minimum CFSE-low frequency of 0.002% (template counts) or 0.001% (read counts). Clones were considered mappable if detected in sequenced pre-transplant spleen, lymph node, or MLR CFSE-low populations of the donor or recipient. Cumulative frequency of alloreactive clones was calculated as a percentage of all sequences weighted by copy number. TCRdb carries this immuneACCESS record with in-frame sequences only. Its versions omit some clonotypes, under half of them owing to an unresolved V gene in the studies checked, with the rest unexplained. That table supplies the V and J calls and clone size; D and trimming were determined from the DNA. This sample holds more than 100,000 clones; roughly 95% were observed only once. Over 2.5% of the sample belongs to the ten largest clones.

The CDR3 starts with the cysteine, ends with the phenylalanine, and has 11 residues. The entry retains the CDR3 DNA only, 33 bases that are in frame from base 1. CDR1 and CDR2 are read off the germline V gene (reference sequence) as DFQATT and SNEGSKA. Trimming removed 1 base from V and 9 bases from J, leaving 7 bases between the germline ends. The sample's time point label is to be understood as: cells obtained before transplantation from donor or recipient. CD3+CD4+ and CD3+CD8+ populations were FACS-sorted from unstimulated pre-transplant donor and recipient cells taken from spleen or lymph nodes. Overall study results and their limits: Early after transplant, peak levels of circulating GvH clones were found to be associated with declines in HvG clones. Conclusions were limited by the relatively low number and heterogeneity of intestinal transplant patients. High GvH to HvG T cell clonal ratios were observed in the allografts of patients with donor T cell macrochimerism. GvH clones were detected in recipient bone marrow, and some of these GvH clones were observed earlier in ileal mucosa or blood, consistent with an intestinal mucosal origin.

The source is a human donor who received an intestinal transplant. The rearrangement combines TRBV20-1 with TRBJ2-1; no D gene can be assigned with confidence. The sequencing here drew on unstimulated CD8+ T cells sorted from spleen or lymph node cells, taken before intestinal transplant. The CDR3 amino acid sequence is: CSARVGIEQFF. DNA sequence: TGCAGTGCTAGAGTGGGGATTGAGCAGTTCTTC.